This note documents a single TCR beta chain sequence. Its antigen is currently unknown. Via MiXCR, TCRdb re-called the 5' RACE reads, giving one row per CDR3 protein. The table records about 3,800 distinct CDR3 sequences, about a third of them present only once. This sample is part of a study of spatial heterogeneity in lung cancer. This sample's time point: sample taken at primary tumor resection. More than 70 TRACERx patients with early, untreated non-small cell lung cancer donated samples. Frozen PBMC, nontumor lung or tumor provided whole RNA, which was sequenced unsorted. The study's findings and limits: Expanded intratumoral alpha and beta TCR counts tracked tumor mutation counts.

The receptor comes from a male donor with early-stage non-small cell lung cancer. The sequencing here drew on lung tumor tissue, taken at surgery.

The CDR3 spells CASSGIRSGAQSGELFF. CDR3 bases: TGTGCCAGTAGTGGAATTCGCTCAGGGGCCCAATCCGGGGAGCTGTTTTTT. V gene TRBV19 combines with J gene TRBJ2-2; D is possibly TRBD1 (6 bases). CDR3 length: 17 amino acids. V lost 5 bases and J lost 6, with 22 bases in between. The germline gives CDR1 LNHDA, CDR2 SQIVND (reference sequence).